The 17 T cell receptor beta chains in this list originate from one sample, sequenced in a study of blood T cell repertoires in COVID-19. Profiling relied on immunoSEQ multiplex PCR, and the TCRdb table lists in-frame clones only, not all of them. The sample contains 100,000 to 150,000 clones, 80% of which appear only once. Sample: peripheral blood. Receptors were obtained from a man between 70 and 80 years old with acute or convalescent COVID-19.

V and J are TRBV5-1 and TRBJ2-7; 10 bases match TRBD1. The CDR3 is made up of 16 amino acids. Trimming at V came to 0 bases and at J to 3 bases, leaving 6 bases not matched to a gene. Germline values: CDR1 SGHRS, CDR2 YFSETQ. The CDR3 sequence: CASSLAAGQGIYEQYF. CDR3 nucleotide sequence: TGCGCCAGCAGCTTGGCCGCGGGACAGGGGATCTACGAGCAGTACTTC.

The J gene is TRBJ2-3, the V gene TRBV7-9, with TRBD1 identical over 10 bases. CDR3 length: 15 residues. Germline V lookup: CDR1 SEHNR, CDR2 FQNEAQ (reference sequence). Losses at the gene ends were 4 bases for V and 8 bases for J; bases not matched to a gene: 9. In DNA, the CDR3 is TGTGCCAGCAGCTCCGCGGGACAGGGGACCCTTACGCAGTATTTT. Amino acids: CASSSAGQGTLTQYF.

The chain uses TRBV18 and TRBJ1-2; perhaps TRBD1 as D (5 bases). Per germline, CDR1 KGHSH and CDR2 LQKENI. Trimming stripped 3 bases from V and 4 bases from J, with 12 bases between. The CDR3 sequence is 14 residues long. CDR3 in amino acids: CASSPQGRRYGYTF. The CDR3 nucleotides read TGTGCCAGCTCACCCCAGGGAAGACGCTATGGCTACACCTTC.

The chain has TRBV5-4 and TRBJ1-3; D is unresolved. The germline V gene has CDR1 SGHNT and CDR2 YYREEE (reference sequence). The V end was cut by 4 bases, the J end by 2 bases, with 10 bases between. The CDR3 has 14 residues. The CDR3 reads CASSPGTPGNTIYF. CDR3 nucleotides: TGTGCCAGCAGCCCGGGAACACCTGGAAACACCATATATTTT.

The CDR3 nucleotides read TGTGCCAGCAGCCACGGCGGGGCCGGGAGTCAAGAGACCCAGTACTTC. Residues: CASSHGGAGSQETQYF. The J gene is TRBJ2-5, the V gene TRBV7-8; tentatively, D is TRBD2 (6 bases). The CDR3 covers 16 residues. Germline V gene lookup returns CDR1 SGHVS and CDR2 FQNEAQ. Trimming left V 5 bases short and J 2 bases short, with 18 bases between.

This clone was seen a handful of times. The V gene is TRBV18, the J gene TRBJ2-2; TRBD1 matches 10 bases. This CDR3 contains 17 residues. J gave up 4 bases and V 5 bases, and 10 bases lay outside the gene matches. The germline V gene encodes CDR1 KGHSH and CDR2 LQKENI. The CDR3 DNA reads TGTGCCAGCTCATCATTCTATGACAGGGGGCCCACCGGGGAGCTGTTTTTT. The encoded protein is CASSSFYDRGPTGELFF.

This chain links TRBV5-1 with TRBJ2-1, with D unresolved. This CDR3 has 14 residues. V gave up 2 bases and J gave up 0 bases, with 6 bases separating them. The germline V gene has CDR1 SGHRS and CDR2 YFSETQ. The CDR3, as DNA: TGCGCCAGCAGCTTACTACCCTCCTACAATGAGCAGTTCTTC. It translates to CASSLLPSYNEQFF.

The chain carries TRBV5-1 and TRBJ1-2, with TRBD1 matching 9 bases. CDR1 and CDR2 (germline): SGHRS, YFSETQ. V was clipped by 4 bases and J by 2 bases; unmatched bases: 9. The CDR3 has 16 amino acids. CDR3 sequence: CASSPPIGQGNYGYTF. The CDR3 nucleotides are TGCGCCAGCAGCCCACCGATTGGACAGGGGAACTATGGCTACACCTTC.

This sequence joins TRBV4-2 and TRBJ2-3; the match to TRBD2 covers 10 bases. This CDR3 contains 16 residues. The germline V gene has CDR1 LGHNA and CDR2 YNFKEQ. Germline trimming cut 0 bases from V and 6 bases from J; bases unmatched to any gene: 6. The CDR3: CASSQDLLAGWDTQYF. CDR3 DNA sequence: TGTGCCAGCAGCCAAGATCTACTAGCGGGGTGGGATACGCAGTATTTT.

This chain joins TRBV9 and TRBJ2-1, with 13 positions matching TRBD2. CDR3 length: 16 amino acids. Germline values: CDR1 SGDLS, CDR2 YYNGEE. Unmatched junction bases numbered 2, after V lost 3 bases and J lost 2 bases. CDR3 protein: CASSATSGGAYNEQFF. The DNA for the CDR3 is TGTGCCAGCAGCGCAACTAGCGGGGGGGCCTACAATGAGCAGTTCTTC.

CDR3 sequence (DNA): TGCGCCAGCAGCCAAGTCTTTGGCAGAAGAACTAATGAAAAACTGTTTTTT. The encoded protein is CASSQVFGRRTNEKLFF. The V gene is TRBV4-1, the J gene TRBJ1-4; no firm D call. This CDR3 has 17 amino acids. V shed 1 base and J shed 1 base, with 13 bases lying between them. Germline V gives CDR1 MGHRA, CDR2 YSYEKL.

This clone was counted once. The rearrangement links TRBV19 to TRBJ1-5, with TRBD1 matching over 12 bases. The CDR3 loop spans 17 amino acids. The V and J ends lost 5 bases and 0 bases, in that order; junction bases with no gene match: 5. CDR1 and CDR2 (germline): LNHDA, SQIVND (reference sequence). The CDR3 nucleotides are TGTGCCAGTAGTCCCCGGGACAGGGGGCTTAGCAATCAGCCCCAGCATTTT. It specifies CASSPRDRGLSNQPQHF.

This clone was picked up one time. V is TRBV4-2 and J is TRBJ1-1; D unclear. This CDR3 has 15 residues. The ends were cut back, 0 bases at V and 3 bases at J, with 11 bases in the middle. The V gene's germline CDR1 is LGHNA and CDR2 YNFKEQ. CDR3 sequence: CASSQDLQRDTEAFF. CDR3 nucleotides: TGTGCCAGCAGCCAAGATCTTCAGAGGGACACTGAAGCTTTCTTT.

The CDR3 region is CASSLDRGRKRETQYF. The CDR3 DNA follows: TGTGCCAGCAGCTTAGACAGGGGGCGCAAAAGGGAGACCCAGTACTTC. This chain uses TRBV3-1 (or the pseudogene TRBV3-2) with TRBJ2-5, with 10 bases fitting TRBD1. In germline, CDR1 is LGHDT, CDR2 YNNKEL (reference sequence). The CDR3 extends over 16 amino acids. The V and J ends lost 5 bases and 5 bases, in that order; junction bases with no gene match: 11.

The V call is TRBV19, the J call TRBJ2-2; weak D call: TRBD1 (6 bases). Trimming removed 8 bases from V and 0 bases from J, with 16 bases in between. CDR3 size: 16 residues. Germline CDR1 and CDR2: LNHDA and SQIVND (reference sequence). The CDR3 reads CASSTGRTANTGELFF. DNA for the CDR3: TGTGCCAGTTCGACTGGACGGACAGCGAACACCGGGGAGCTGTTTTTT.

The chain is built from TRBV28 and TRBJ2-7; D is perhaps TRBD1 (6 bases). The CDR3 runs to 11 residues. The germline V gene has CDR1 MDHEN and CDR2 SYDVKM. The CDR3 nucleotides read TGTGCTGCCCCCAGGGGCTCCGAGCAGTACTTC. Protein sequence: CAAPRGSEQYF.

In this sample, this clone turned up once. The genes are TRBV5-1 and TRBJ2-5; 14 bases fit TRBD2. The trim removed 5 bases at V and 0 bases at J, leaving 6 bases unmatched. CDR1 SGHRS and CDR2 YFSETQ come from the germline V gene. This CDR3 is built from 17 residues. DNA for the CDR3: TGCGCCAGCAGACTGACTAGCGGGGGGGTTTACCAAGAGACCCAGTACTTC. This codes for CASRLTSGGVYQETQYF.